This record covers a single T cell receptor beta chain. Its antigen remains unknown. The CDR3 has 14 amino acids. Germline V CDR1 and CDR2: MGHDK, SYGVNS. V was clipped by 4 bases and J by 7 bases; unmatched bases: 2. The data stem from a study of blood T cells in healthy people across ages. Findings and limits, study-wide: Diversity of TCR beta per million T cells declined in a roughly linear way with age.

The use of a sample-barcoded 5' primer and a J-beta primer mix characterized a second PCR of roughly 7 to 11 cycles. TCRdb used MiXCR to reprocess the 5' RACE reads, holding one entry per CDR3 protein. Of about 840,000 distinct CDR3 sequences listed, about 28% are singletons. These records were also assigned to another study, of T cells of mothers and their children.

The J gene is TRBJ1-4, the V gene TRBV25-1; TRBD1 agrees at 11 bases. The sequenced sample was blood. The clonotype was recovered from a woman aged 40 to 55 in good health. CDR3 sequence (DNA): TGTGCCAGCAGTGCCGGGACAGGGGGTGAAAAACTGTTTTTT. Translation: CASSAGTGGEKLFF. Based on the CDR3 plus reference TRBV25-1 and TRBJ1-4, the full variable domain is EADIYQTPRYLVIGTGKKITLECSQTMGHDKMYWYQQDPGMELHLIHYSYGVNSTEKGDLSSESTVSRIRTEHFPLTLESARPSHTSQYLCASSAGTGGEKLFFGSGTQLSVL.